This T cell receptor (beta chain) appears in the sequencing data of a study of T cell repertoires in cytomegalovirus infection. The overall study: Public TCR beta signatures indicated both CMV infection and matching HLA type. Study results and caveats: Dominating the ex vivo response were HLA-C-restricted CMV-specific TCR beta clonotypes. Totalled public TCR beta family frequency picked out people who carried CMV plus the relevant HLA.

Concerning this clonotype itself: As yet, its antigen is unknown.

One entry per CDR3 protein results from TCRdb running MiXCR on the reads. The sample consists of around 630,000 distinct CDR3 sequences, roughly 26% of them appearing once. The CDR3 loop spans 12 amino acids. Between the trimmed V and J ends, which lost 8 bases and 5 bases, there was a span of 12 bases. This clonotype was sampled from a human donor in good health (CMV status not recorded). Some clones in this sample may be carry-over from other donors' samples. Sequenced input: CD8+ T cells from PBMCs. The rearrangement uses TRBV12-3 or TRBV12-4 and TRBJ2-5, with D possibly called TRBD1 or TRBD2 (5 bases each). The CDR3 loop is CASRWGLETQYF. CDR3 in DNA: TGTGCCAGCCGGTGGGGGTTGGAGACCCAGTACTTC.